This TCR beta chain emerged from a study of human T cells and chemical hapten exposure. At the level of the study: Mainly, slight library volume differences in the pool made TCR yields vary. Points from the study as a whole: The number of TCRs over 1 in 1000 frequency stayed unchanged after DPC.

Attachment of unique molecular identifiers to individual cDNA molecules was performed in the library. TCRdb recomputed calls from the RACE reads with MiXCR, one row per CDR3 protein. This sample carries 75,000 to 80,000 distinct CDR3 sequences, around 9.3% of them seen once, and the ten largest clones take 1.5% to 2%. This clonotype was detected ten times or more. Its matching antigen is unknown. Time point denoted: healthy volunteer bleed at 6 weeks. Unfractionated whole blood served as the source for total RNA extraction. What was sequenced was whole blood. The clonotype comes from a female donor in good health. Some clones in this sample may be carry-over from other donors' samples.

Here the CDR3 reads CASSEGLALDEQYF. The CDR3 coding sequence is TGTGCCAGCAGCGAGGGACTAGCACTAGACGAGCAGTACTTC. The chain links TRBV7-2 to TRBJ2-7, with 9 bases fitting TRBD2. Germline lookup yields CDR1 SGHTA and CDR2 FQGNSA. The trim removed 5 bases at V and 5 bases at J, leaving 7 bases unmatched. This CDR3 contains 14 residues.